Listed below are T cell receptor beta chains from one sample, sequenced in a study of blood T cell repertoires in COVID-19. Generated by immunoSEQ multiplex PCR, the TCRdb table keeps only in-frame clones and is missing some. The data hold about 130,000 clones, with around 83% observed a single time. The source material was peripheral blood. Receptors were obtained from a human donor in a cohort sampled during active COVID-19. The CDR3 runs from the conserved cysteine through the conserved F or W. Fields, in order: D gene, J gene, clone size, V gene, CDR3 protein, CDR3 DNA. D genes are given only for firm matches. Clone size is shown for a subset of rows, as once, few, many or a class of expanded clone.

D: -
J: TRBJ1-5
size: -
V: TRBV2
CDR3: CASSGDRGNQPQHF
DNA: TGTGCCAGCAGTGGAGACAGAGGAAATCAGCCCCAGCATTTT

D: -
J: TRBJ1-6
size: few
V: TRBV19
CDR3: CASGGQGFANSPLHF
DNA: TGTGCCAGTGGAGGGCAGGGTTTTGCTAATTCACCCCTCCACTTT

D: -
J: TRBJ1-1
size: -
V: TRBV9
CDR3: CASSVIGNTEAFF
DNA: TGTGCCAGCAGCGTAATCGGGAACACTGAAGCTTTCTTT

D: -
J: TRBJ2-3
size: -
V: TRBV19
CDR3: CASSIVGLASTDTQYF
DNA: TGTGCCAGTAGTATAGTAGGGCTAGCGAGCACAGATACGCAGTATTTT

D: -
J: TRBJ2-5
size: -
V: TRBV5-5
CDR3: CASSLYSQETQYF
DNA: TGTGCCAGCAGCTTGTACAGCCAAGAGACCCAGTACTTC

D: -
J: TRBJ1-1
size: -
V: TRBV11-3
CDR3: CASRGGMTEAFF
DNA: TGTGCCAGCCGAGGGGGAATGACTGAAGCTTTCTTT

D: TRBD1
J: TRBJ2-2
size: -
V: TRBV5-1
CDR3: CASSLNLQGGTGELFF
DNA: TGCGCCAGCAGCTTGAATCTACAGGGGGGCACCGGGGAGCTGTTTTTT

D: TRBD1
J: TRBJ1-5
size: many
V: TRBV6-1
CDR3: CASSEWGTGNQPQHF
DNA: TGTGCCAGCAGTGAATGGGGGACAGGGAATCAGCCCCAGCATTTT

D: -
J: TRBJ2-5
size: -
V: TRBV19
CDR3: CASSKGHQETQYF
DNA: TGTGCCAGTAGTAAGGGACATCAAGAGACCCAGTACTTC

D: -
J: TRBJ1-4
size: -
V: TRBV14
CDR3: CASSRNTFREKLFF
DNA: TGTGCCAGCAGCCGCAATACTTTTCGGGAAAAACTGTTTTTT

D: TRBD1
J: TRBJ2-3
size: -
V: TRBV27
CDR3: CASSVQGASTDTQYF
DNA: TGTGCCAGCAGTGTACAGGGGGCTAGCACAGATACGCAGTATTTT

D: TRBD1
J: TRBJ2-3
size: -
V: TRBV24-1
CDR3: CASQGARDTQYF
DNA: TGTGCCTCACAGGGGGCTCGAGATACGCAGTATTTT